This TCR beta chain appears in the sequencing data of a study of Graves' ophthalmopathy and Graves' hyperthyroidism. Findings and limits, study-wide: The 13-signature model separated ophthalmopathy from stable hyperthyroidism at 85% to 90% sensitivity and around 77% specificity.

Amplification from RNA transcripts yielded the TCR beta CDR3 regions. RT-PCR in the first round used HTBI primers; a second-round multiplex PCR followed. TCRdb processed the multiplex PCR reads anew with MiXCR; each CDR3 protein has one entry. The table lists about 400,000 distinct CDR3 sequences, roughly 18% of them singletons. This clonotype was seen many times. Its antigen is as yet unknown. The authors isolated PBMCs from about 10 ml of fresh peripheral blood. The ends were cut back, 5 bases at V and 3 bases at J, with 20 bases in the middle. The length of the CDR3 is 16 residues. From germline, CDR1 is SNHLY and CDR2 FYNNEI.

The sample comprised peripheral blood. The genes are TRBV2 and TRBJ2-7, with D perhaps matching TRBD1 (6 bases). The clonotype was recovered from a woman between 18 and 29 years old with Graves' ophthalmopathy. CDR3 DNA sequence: TGTGCCAGCAGTTTCCGAGGTTGGGGGCCCCACTACGAGCAGTACTTC. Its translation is CASSFRGWGPHYEQYF. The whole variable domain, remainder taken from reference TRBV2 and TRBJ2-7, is EPEVTQTPSHQVTQMGQEVILRCVPISNHLYFYWYRQILGQKVEFLVSFYNNEISEKSEIFDDQFSVERPDGSNFTLKIRSTKLEDSAMYFCASSFRGWGPHYEQYFGPGTRLTVT.